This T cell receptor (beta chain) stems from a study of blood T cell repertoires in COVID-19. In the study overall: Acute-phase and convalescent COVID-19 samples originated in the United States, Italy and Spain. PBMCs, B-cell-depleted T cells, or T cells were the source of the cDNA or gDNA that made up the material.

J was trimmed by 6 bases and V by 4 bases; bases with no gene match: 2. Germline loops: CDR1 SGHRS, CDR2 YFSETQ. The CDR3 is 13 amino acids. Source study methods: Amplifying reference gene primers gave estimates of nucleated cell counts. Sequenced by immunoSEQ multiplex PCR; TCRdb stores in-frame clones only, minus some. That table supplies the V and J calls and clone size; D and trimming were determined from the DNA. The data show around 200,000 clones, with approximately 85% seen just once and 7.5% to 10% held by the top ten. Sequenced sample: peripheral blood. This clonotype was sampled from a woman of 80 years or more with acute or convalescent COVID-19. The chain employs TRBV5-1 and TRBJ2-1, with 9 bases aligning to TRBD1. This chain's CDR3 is CASSPGQGNEQFF. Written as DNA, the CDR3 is TGCGCCAGCAGCCCGGGACAGGGCAATGAGCAGTTCTTC.